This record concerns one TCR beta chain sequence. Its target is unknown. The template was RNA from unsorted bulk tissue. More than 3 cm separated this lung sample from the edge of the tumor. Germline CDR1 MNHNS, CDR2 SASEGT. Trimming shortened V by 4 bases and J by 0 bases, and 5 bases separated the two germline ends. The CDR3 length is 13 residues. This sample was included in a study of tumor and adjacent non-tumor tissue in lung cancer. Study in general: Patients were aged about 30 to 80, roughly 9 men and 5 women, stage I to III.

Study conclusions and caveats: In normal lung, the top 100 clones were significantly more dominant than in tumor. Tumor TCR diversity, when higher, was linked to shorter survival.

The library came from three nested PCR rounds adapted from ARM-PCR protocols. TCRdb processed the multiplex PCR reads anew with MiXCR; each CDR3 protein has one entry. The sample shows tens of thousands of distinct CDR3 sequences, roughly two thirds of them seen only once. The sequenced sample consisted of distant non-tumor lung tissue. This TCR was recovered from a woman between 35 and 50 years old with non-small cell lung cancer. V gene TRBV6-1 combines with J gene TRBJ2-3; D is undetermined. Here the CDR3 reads CASSGFSTDTQYF. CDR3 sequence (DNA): TGTGCCAGCAGTGGGTTTAGCACAGATACGCAGTATTTT.